Below, 18 T cell receptor beta chains from the same sample are listed, as sequenced in a study of regulatory T cells in long-lasting Graves disease. The time point is: newly diagnosed GD, antithyroid drugs for less than 3 months. Isolated PBMC RNA provided the starting material for the TCR library. Building the TCR beta libraries relied on iRepertoire HTBI primers, and CDR3 regions underwent Arm-PCR. One entry per CDR3 protein, called by TCRdb with MiXCR from the multiplex PCR reads. The table lists around 250,000 distinct CDR3 sequences, around 19% of them singletons, with around 15% in the top ten. These same records also appear under a second study, on T cells in Graves' hyperthyroidism and ophthalmopathy.

The sample here was peripheral blood mononuclear cells (PBMCs), taken at new diagnosis, from a patient treated with antithyroid drugs. Source of these receptors: a woman in her twenties or thirties with Graves disease.

In its sample, this clonotype was seen many times. The J gene is TRBJ1-1, the V gene TRBV6-1; the D gene is possibly TRBD1 (6 bases). Germline CDR1 and CDR2: MNHNS and SASEGT. With 4 bases removed from V and 4 bases from J, the gap between germline ends came to 7 bases. This CDR3 is built from 12 residues. CDR3 protein: CASSGTATEAFF. CDR3 nucleotides: TGTGCCAGCAGTGGGACAGCCACTGAAGCTTTCTTT.

This clonotype was counted at least ten times. The V call is TRBV12-3 or TRBV12-4, the J call TRBJ2-7; 10 bases match TRBD2. The V segment lost 5 bases and the J segment 2 bases; nucleotides outside the gene matches: 3. This CDR3 has 14 amino acids. The CDR3 DNA is TGTGCCAGCAGTCTAACTAGCGGGGCCTACGAGCAGTACTTC. This sequence encodes CASSLTSGAYEQYF.

In DNA form, the CDR3 reads TGTGCCAGCACAGCGGGACAGGGGGGATTCGAGCAGTACTTC. Amino acid sequence: CASTAGQGGFEQYF. V is TRBV7-8 and J is TRBJ2-7; 11 nucleotides match TRBD1. The CDR3 sequence is 14 residues long. Germline values: CDR1 SGHVS, CDR2 FQNEAQ. Trimming took 7 bases from V and 6 from J; bases not matched to a gene: 8.

V is TRBV20-1 and J is TRBJ1-1, with D hard to call. Trimming left V 6 bases short and J 5 bases short, with 7 bases between. Germline CDR1 is DFQATT and CDR2 is SNEGSKA (reference sequence). The CDR3 runs to 10 residues. In DNA form, the CDR3 reads TGCAGTGCGGCCCGAACTGAAGCTTTCTTT. This encodes CSAARTEAFF.

Many counts were recorded for this clonotype. The chain has TRBV6-9 and TRBJ1-1; a weak D match, TRBD1 (6 bases). The CDR3 extends over 14 amino acids. Germline assignment: CDR1 MNHGY and CDR2 SVAAGI. Trimming took 3 bases from V and 1 from J, leaving 9 bases between them. As DNA, the CDR3 is TGTGCCAGCAGTTACGGGACAAAGAACACTGAAGCTTTCTTT. This encodes CASSYGTKNTEAFF.

This clonotype was recorded at least ten times. The chain couples TRBV6-1 to TRBJ2-4, with D possibly being TRBD1 (6 bases). The CDR3 loop spans 15 amino acids. Germline V lookup: CDR1 MNHNS, CDR2 SASEGT. The V end was cut by 6 bases, the J end by 0 bases, with 12 bases between. The CDR3 protein is CASSTDRIAKNIQYF. As DNA, the CDR3 is TGTGCCAGCAGCACCGACAGGATAGCCAAAAACATTCAGTACTTC.

This clonotype was observed at least ten times. The chain uses TRBV5-1 and TRBJ2-1; 10 positions agree with TRBD2. The CDR3 spans 16 residues. Germline-derived CDR1 and CDR2 are SGHRS and YFSETQ. V shed 4 bases and J 4 bases; nucleotides not matched to a gene: 8. CDR3 sequence (DNA): TGCGCCAGCAGCATGGCTAGCGGGGGCCTATACAATGAGCAGTTCTTC. This encodes CASSMASGGLYNEQFF.

This clonotype showed up many times. The chain uses TRBV20-1 and TRBJ2-5; no reliable D call. Trimming took 0 bases from V and 4 from J, leaving 12 bases between them. Germline CDR1 and CDR2: DFQATT and SNEGSKA (reference sequence). The CDR3 is made up of 14 amino acids. For the CDR3, the DNA is TGCAGTGCTAGAGATCTCTCCCGGTTAGAGACCCAGTACTTC. Its translation is CSARDLSRLETQYF.

This clonotype came up many times. This sequence joins TRBV20-1 and TRBJ1-1; D unclear. Germline CDR1 DFQATT, CDR2 SNEGSKA (reference sequence). The V end was cut by 0 bases, the J end by 4 bases, with 9 bases between. The CDR3 has 13 residues. CDR3 amino acids: CSAREAVGTEAFF. The CDR3 coding sequence is TGCAGTGCTAGAGAGGCAGTCGGCACTGAAGCTTTCTTT.

With regard to this clonotype: Given a much more abundant clone one base away, this may be a read error. This chain connects TRBV9 to TRBJ1-6, with TRBD1 as a possible D gene (5 bases). CDR3 length: 12 amino acids. V dropped 0 bases and J dropped 15 bases, with 10 bases sitting between them. Germline V lookup: CDR1 SGDLS, CDR2 YYNGEE. CDR3 residues: CASSVGSGYLHF. The CDR3 nucleotides are TGTGCCAGCAGCGTAGGTTCAGGGTACCTCCACTTT.

This clonotype was recorded at least ten times. The CDR3 sequence is CASKRDGNEKLFF. The CDR3 nucleotides read TGTGCCAGCAAACGGGACGGGAATGAAAAACTGTTTTTT. The chain joins TRBV3-1 to TRBJ1-4; possibly TRBD1 for D (5 bases). Germline V gives CDR1 LGHDT, CDR2 YNNKEL (reference sequence). The V end lost 7 bases, the J end lost 5 bases, and 11 bases lay between the germline ends. CDR3 length: 13 residues. The full variable domain, rest sourced from reference TRBV3-1 and TRBJ1-4, is DTAVSQTPKYLVTQMGNDKSIKCEQNLGHDTMYWYKQDSKKFLKIMFSYNNKELIINETVPNRFSPKSPDKAHLNLHINSLELGDSAVYFCASKRDGNEKLFFGSGTQLSVL.

This clonotype was recorded many times. This chain joins TRBV20-1 and TRBJ2-7, with 11 bases lining up with TRBD2. From germline, CDR1 is DFQATT and CDR2 SNEGSKA (reference sequence). The V gene end was trimmed by 8 bases and the J gene end by 3 bases; junction bases not matched to a gene: 6. There are 13 residues in the CDR3. CDR3 bases: TGCAGTCTTAGCGGGGGGGCTCTCTACGAGCAGTACTTC. It encodes CSLSGGALYEQYF.

In this sample, this clonotype turned up many times. The rearrangement links TRBV15 to TRBJ1-5; D uncertain. The V end was cut by 5 bases, the J end by 0 bases, with 14 bases between. The length of the CDR3 is 16 residues. CDR1 LNHNV and CDR2 YYDKDF come from the germline V gene (reference sequence). CDR3 sequence: CATSLHRELSNQPQHF. Written as DNA, the CDR3 is TGTGCCACCAGCCTACACCGGGAGCTTAGCAATCAGCCCCAGCATTTT.

This clonotype turned up a few times. The chain uses TRBV6-9 and TRBJ2-5; D is perhaps TRBD1 (5 bases). The CDR3 loop spans 13 amino acids. The V end lost 3 bases, the J end lost 5 bases, and 10 bases lay between the germline ends. Germline V gene data show CDR1 as MNHGY and CDR2 as SVAAGI. Here the CDR3 DNA reads TGTGCCAGCAGTTACAGGGTCGCGGAGACCCAGTACTTC. This translates into CASSYRVAETQYF.

This clonotype appeared a few times. The J gene is TRBJ2-6, the V gene TRBV10-2, with 7 bases matching TRBD1. Trimming cost V 5 bases and J 0 bases; bases outside gene matches: 7. The germline CDR1 and CDR2 sequences are WSHSY and SAAADI. The CDR3 sequence is 17 residues long. The CDR3 spells CASSPGQMTSGANVLTF. The CDR3 DNA is TGCGCCAGCAGTCCGGGACAGATGACCTCTGGGGCCAACGTCCTGACTTTC.

This clonotype has a handful of counts. The chain employs TRBV19 and TRBJ1-2; D remains ambiguous. Germline V gene lookup returns CDR1 LNHDA and CDR2 SQIVND (reference sequence). V was shortened by 1 base and J by 5 bases, with 2 bases between the two germline ends. This CDR3 comprises 11 residues. The CDR3 sequence: CASSIGYGYTF. The CDR3 DNA is TGTGCCAGTAGTATAGGGTATGGCTACACCTTC. The entire variable domain, with the rest obtained from reference TRBV19 and TRBJ1-2, is as follows: DGGITQSPKYLFRKEGQNVTLSCEQNLNHDAMYWYRQDPGQGLRLIYYSQIVNDFQKGDIAEGYSVSREKKESFPLTVTSAQKNPTAFYLCASSIGYGYTFGSGTRLTVV.

This clonotype was seen repeatedly, ten times or more. V gene TRBV29-1 combines with J gene TRBJ1-1; D is perhaps TRBD1 (5 bases). V gave up 0 bases and J gave up 4 bases, with 9 bases separating them. Germline V gene lookup returns CDR1 SQVTM and CDR2 ANQGSEA. The CDR3 runs 13 residues. This chain's CDR3 is CSVEEPGPTEAFF. CDR3 sequence (DNA): TGCAGCGTTGAAGAGCCAGGGCCCACTGAAGCTTTCTTT.

This clonotype was observed many times. This chain uses TRBV7-3 with TRBJ2-7, with D possibly TRBD1 on 6 matching bases. The CDR3 is made up of 14 amino acids. V was shortened by 4 bases and J by 4 bases, with 14 bases between the two germline ends. Per the germline V gene, CDR1 is SGHTA and CDR2 is FQGTGA. The CDR3 DNA reads TGTGCCAGCAGCTCGGACAGCTACTCATACGAGCAGTACTTC. Translation gives CASSSDSYSYEQYF.